This T cell receptor (beta chain) was recovered during a study of shared clonotypes between healthy human individuals. General study findings and limits: Sampling used blood alone; tissue repertoires probably differ. Rarefaction indicated that sorted-subset sequencing remained incomplete although depth was large.

The ends lost 3 bases at V and 7 bases at J; junction bases unmatched: 3. The CDR3 totals 14 residues. From germline, CDR1 is WNHNN and CDR2 SYGVQD (reference sequence). The authors loaded roughly 200 ng DNA, approximately 30,000 T cell genomes, into sorted-subset replicate PCRs. The protocol was immunoSEQ multiplex PCR, while the TCRdb copy is restricted to in-frame clones and leaves out a portion. Seen here are 2 million or so clones, approximately 94% observed once, and the top ten hold approximately 1.2%. This clone appeared a single time. No antigen is known for it. Naive CD8 isolation took CD45RO-negative cells positively selected for CCR7 and excluded terminally differentiated effector memory CD45RA+ cells.

The chain employs TRBV10-1 and TRBJ2-3, with 11 bases identical to TRBD2. The sequence was obtained from a man in his late teens or twenties in good health. Sequenced material: naive CD8+ T cells sorted from blood. CDR3 sequence (DNA): TGCGCCAGCAGTGACATAGCGGGGGGGAATACGCAGTATTTT. It specifies CASSDIAGGNTQYF.